The 10 T cell receptor beta chains given below trace back to one sample, sequenced in a study (dated by TCRdb to about 2015). The method behind the library was 5' RACE. The data were produced on an Illumina MiSeq. The public reads were reanalyzed by TCRdb: fastp trimming at Q25, MiXCR alignment, in-frame beta chains only. Every entry covers one CDR3 protein and lists the most common genes and DNA from its rows. In this sample the table shows tens of thousands of distinct CDR3 sequences, more than 20% of which occur a single time. 3% to 4% of the sample rests with the top ten. The specimen sequenced was tumor-infiltrating naive CD4+ T cells sorted from the breast tumor. The meaning of the sample's cell subset or site label: naive CD4+ T cells, CD4+CD45RA+CD25-. The receptors originated from a female donor with breast cancer.

This clonotype was found many times. This rearrangement joins TRBV6-1 to TRBJ1-5; a weak D match, TRBD1 (5 bases). Germline assignment: CDR1 MNHNS and CDR2 SASEGT. This CDR3 has 13 amino acids. Trimming left V 6 bases short and J 6 bases short, with 12 bases between. CDR3 loop: CASSSRVFQPQHF. The DNA of the CDR3 is TGTGCCAGCAGCTCCAGGGTCTTTCAGCCCCAGCATTTT.

This clonotype has ten or more counts. The J gene is TRBJ1-2, the V gene TRBV30; TRBD1 is a possible D gene (5 bases). The germline gives CDR1 GTSNPN, CDR2 SVGIG (reference sequence). Trimming took 3 bases from V and 3 from J, leaving 17 bases between them. The CDR3 consists of 15 residues. The CDR3 loop reads CAWSSGIKGYYGYTF. The CDR3 DNA sequence: TGTGCCTGGAGCTCAGGGATAAAAGGGTACTATGGCTACACCTTC.

The rearrangement uses TRBV6-6 and TRBJ2-3; no clear D gene. The V and J ends lost 2 bases and 1 base respectively, with 10 bases between them. The CDR3 runs to 15 residues. The germline CDR1 and CDR2 sequences are MNHNY and SVGAGI (reference sequence). CDR3 sequence: CASSYGGAGTDTQYF. The CDR3 DNA sequence: TGTGCCAGCAGTTACGGCGGAGCTGGCACAGATACGCAGTATTTT.

V usage is TRBV5-6 and J usage is TRBJ2-7, with TRBD2 as a possible D gene (5 bases). Trimming took off 4 bases at V and 2 bases at J, with 22 bases between the two ends. Germline V gene sequence: CDR1 SGHDT, CDR2 YYEEEE. The CDR3 totals 17 residues. As DNA, the CDR3 is TGTGCCAGCAGCCCCTCTCATCTAGGGAGACTACCCTACGAGCAGTACTTC. Protein: CASSPSHLGRLPYEQYF.

Relative to its sample, this clonotype is medium-sized. The chain recombines TRBV6-5 with TRBJ2-7, with D perhaps assigned TRBD1 or TRBD2 (5 bases each). Trimming took off 3 bases at V and 0 bases at J, with 12 bases between the two ends. This CDR3 has 15 residues. Germline V gene lookup returns CDR1 MNHEY and CDR2 SVGAGI. In DNA, the CDR3 is TGTGCCAGCAGTTATTCCGGGACCCTCTCCTACGAGCAGTACTTC. Its translation is CASSYSGTLSYEQYF.

This chain connects TRBV6-2 or TRBV6-3 to TRBJ1-1; D gene uncertain. This CDR3 has 15 residues. The V and J ends lost 2 bases and 4 bases respectively, with 14 bases between them. CDR1 MNHEY and CDR2 SVGEGT come from the germline V gene. CDR3 in DNA: TGTGCCAGCAGTTACCGCCAGGCCCGTGGCACTGAAGCTTTCTTT. It yields the protein CASSYRQARGTEAFF.

The chain combines TRBV2 with TRBJ2-5; D is ambiguous. The CDR3 is 14 residues long. From germline, CDR1 is SNHLY and CDR2 FYNNEI. V lost 2 bases and J 5 bases, leaving 12 bases between the germline ends. CDR3 nucleotides: TGTGCCAGCAGTGAACGGCTAGTTGGTGAGACCCAGTACTTC. Translated: CASSERLVGETQYF.

This clonotype was seen ten or more times. The chain links TRBV12-3 or TRBV12-4 to TRBJ1-2; 10 nucleotides line up with TRBD1. The CDR3 has 14 amino acids. V gave up 10 bases and J gave up 4 bases; unmatched junction bases: 9. In DNA, the CDR3 is TGTGCCACCGCTCGGGACAGGGGTGGCTATGGCTACACCTTC. Its protein is CATARDRGGYGYTF.

This clonotype was observed a handful of times. The chain employs TRBV2 and TRBJ2-1, with TRBD2 matching 8 bases. The J segment lost 2 bases and the V segment lost 6 bases, leaving 6 bases of the junction unmatched. The CDR3 is made up of 15 amino acids. Germline CDR1 is SNHLY and CDR2 is FYNNEI. CDR3 DNA sequence: TGTGCCAGCAGCCCCAGCGGGAGCACCTACAATGAGCAGTTCTTC. Translating it yields CASSPSGSTYNEQFF.

The rearrangement joins TRBV5-1 to TRBJ2-3; TRBD2 matches at 8 bases. The ends lost 0 bases at V and 0 bases at J; junction bases unmatched: 3. CDR1 is SGHRS, CDR2 YFSETQ, per germline. The length of the CDR3 is 16 residues. CDR3 coding DNA: TGCGCCAGCAGCTTGGCTGCTAGCGGGAGCACAGATACGCAGTATTTT. Protein sequence: CASSLAASGSTDTQYF.